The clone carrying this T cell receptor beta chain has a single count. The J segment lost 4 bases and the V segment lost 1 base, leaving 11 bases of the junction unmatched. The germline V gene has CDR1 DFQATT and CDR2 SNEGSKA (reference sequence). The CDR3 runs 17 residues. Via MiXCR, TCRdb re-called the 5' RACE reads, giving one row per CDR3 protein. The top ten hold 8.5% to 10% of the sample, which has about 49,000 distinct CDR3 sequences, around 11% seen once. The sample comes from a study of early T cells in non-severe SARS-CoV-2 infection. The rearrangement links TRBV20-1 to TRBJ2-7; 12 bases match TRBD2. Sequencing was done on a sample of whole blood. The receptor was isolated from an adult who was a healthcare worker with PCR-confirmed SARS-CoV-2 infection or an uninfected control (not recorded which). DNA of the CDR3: TGCAGTGCTAGAGGAGGGACTAGCGGGCTCCTGAGGTACGAGCAGTACTTC. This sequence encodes CSARGGTSGLLRYEQYF.